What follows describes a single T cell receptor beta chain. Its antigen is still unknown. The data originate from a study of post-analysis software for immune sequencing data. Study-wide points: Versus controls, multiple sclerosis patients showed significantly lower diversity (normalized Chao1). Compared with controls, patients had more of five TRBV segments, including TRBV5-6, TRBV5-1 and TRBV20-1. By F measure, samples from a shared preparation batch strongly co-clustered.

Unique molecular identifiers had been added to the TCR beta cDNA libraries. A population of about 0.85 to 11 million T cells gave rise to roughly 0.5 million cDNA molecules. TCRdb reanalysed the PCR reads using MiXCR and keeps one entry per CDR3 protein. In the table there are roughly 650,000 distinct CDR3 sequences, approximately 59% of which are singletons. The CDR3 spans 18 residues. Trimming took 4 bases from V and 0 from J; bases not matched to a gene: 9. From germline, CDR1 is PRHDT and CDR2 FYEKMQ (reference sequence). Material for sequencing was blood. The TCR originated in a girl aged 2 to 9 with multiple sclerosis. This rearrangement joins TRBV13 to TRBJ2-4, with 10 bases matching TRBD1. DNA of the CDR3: TGTGCCAGCAGCTCTCGACAGGGGGCTGACATAGCCAAAAACATTCAGTACTTC. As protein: CASSSRQGADIAKNIQYF.